This T cell receptor (beta chain) was recovered during a study of vaccination effects on CD4 cells after COVID-19. Findings and limits, study-wide: Convalescent patients' post-vaccine spike repertoire was mostly distinct vaccine-induced clones.

Profiled with immunoSEQ multiplex PCR; TCRdb holds only in-frame clones, not every one. The top ten clones hold about 3.7% of a sample with tens of thousands of clones, 76% of them seen once. With regard to this clone: The antigen is unknown.

Having been cultured for roughly 11 days, the cells underwent CD4+ T cell isolation. Infection dated between March and December 2020, before the Alpha, Beta and Delta variants reached the United States. Each person got two doses of an mRNA SARS-CoV-2 vaccine, BNT162b2 or mRNA-1273. CDR1 and CDR2 from the germline V gene are SGHRS and YFSETQ. This CDR3 region has 14 residues. With V trimmed by 4 bases and J by 8 bases, 11 bases remained unmatched. The rearrangement uses TRBV5-1 and TRBJ1-2, with TRBD1 matching over 7 bases. This specimen consisted of CD4+ T cells from PBMCs cultured without peptide, obtained after COVID-19 vaccination. The TCR was taken from a human donor who had a prior SARS-CoV-2 infection. The DNA for the CDR3 is TGCGCCAGCAGCCTGGTCCTTCAGGGGGTCGGCTACACCTTC. Its translation: CASSLVLQGVGYTF.